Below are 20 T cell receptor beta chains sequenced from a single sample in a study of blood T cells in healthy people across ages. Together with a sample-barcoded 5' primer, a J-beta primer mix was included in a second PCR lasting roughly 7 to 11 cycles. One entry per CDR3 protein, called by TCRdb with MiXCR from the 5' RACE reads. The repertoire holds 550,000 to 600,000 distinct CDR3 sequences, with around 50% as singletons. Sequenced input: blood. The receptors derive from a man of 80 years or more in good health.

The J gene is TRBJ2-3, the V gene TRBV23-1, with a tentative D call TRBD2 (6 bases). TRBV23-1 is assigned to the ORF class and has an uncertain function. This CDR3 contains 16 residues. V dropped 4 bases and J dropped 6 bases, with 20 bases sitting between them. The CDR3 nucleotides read TGCGCCAGCAGTCCCAGGGAGGACCGAGTGAGGGATACGCAGTATTTT. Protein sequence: CASSPREDRVRDTQYF.

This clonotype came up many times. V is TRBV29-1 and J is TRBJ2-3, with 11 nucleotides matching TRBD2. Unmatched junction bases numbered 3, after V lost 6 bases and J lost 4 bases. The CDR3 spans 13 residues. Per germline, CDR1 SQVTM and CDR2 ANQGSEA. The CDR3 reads CSVELAGADTQYF. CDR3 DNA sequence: TGCAGCGTGGAACTAGCGGGAGCAGATACGCAGTATTTT.

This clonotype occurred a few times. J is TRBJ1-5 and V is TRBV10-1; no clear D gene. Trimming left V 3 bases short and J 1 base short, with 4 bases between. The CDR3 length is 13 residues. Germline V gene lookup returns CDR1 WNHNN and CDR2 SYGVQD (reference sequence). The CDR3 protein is CASSENSNQPQHF. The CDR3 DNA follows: TGCGCCAGCAGTGAAAACAGCAATCAGCCCCAGCATTTT.

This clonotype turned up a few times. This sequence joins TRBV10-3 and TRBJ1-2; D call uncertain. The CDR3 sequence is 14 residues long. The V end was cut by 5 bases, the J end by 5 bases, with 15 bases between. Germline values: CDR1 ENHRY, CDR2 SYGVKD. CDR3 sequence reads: CAISTASGPYGYTF. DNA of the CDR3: TGTGCCATCAGTACCGCATCCGGACCATATGGCTACACCTTC.

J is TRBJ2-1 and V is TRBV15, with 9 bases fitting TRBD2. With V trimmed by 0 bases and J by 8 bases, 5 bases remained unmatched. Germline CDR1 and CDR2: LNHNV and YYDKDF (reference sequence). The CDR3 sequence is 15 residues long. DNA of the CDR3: TGTGCCACCAGCAGAGAGAGAGCGGGGGGTTATGAGCAGTTCTTC. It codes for CATSRERAGGYEQFF.

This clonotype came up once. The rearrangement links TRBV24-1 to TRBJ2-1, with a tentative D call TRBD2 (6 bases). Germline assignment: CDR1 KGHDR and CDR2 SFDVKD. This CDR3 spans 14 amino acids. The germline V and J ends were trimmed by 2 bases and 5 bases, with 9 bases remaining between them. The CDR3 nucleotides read TGTGCCACCAGTGATTCCTGGAGGGACAATGAGCAGTTCTTC. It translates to CATSDSWRDNEQFF.

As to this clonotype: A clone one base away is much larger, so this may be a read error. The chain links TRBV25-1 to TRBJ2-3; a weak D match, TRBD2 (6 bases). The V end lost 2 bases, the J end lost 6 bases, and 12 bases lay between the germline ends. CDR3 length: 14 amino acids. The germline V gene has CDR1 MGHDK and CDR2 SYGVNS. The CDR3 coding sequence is TGTGCCAGCAGTGAACGGGGGTCCCTGGATACGCAGTATTTT. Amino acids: CASSERGSLDTQYF.

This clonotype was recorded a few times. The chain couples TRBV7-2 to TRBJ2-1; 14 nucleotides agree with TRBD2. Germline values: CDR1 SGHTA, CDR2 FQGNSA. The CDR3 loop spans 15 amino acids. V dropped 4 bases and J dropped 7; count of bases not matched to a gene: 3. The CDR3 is CASSSGTSGRNEQFF. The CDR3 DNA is TGTGCCAGCAGCTCCGGGACTAGCGGGAGAAATGAGCAGTTCTTC. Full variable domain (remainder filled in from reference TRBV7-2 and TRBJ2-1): GAGVSQSPSNKVTEKGKDVELRCDPISGHTALYWYRQSLGQGLEFLIYFQGNSAPDKSGLPSDRFSAERTGGSVSTLTIQRTQQEDSAVYLCASSSGTSGRNEQFFGPGTRLTVL.

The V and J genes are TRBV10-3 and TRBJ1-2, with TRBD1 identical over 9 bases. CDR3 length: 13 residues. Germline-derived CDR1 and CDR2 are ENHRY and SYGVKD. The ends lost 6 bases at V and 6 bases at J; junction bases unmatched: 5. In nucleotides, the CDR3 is TGTGCCATCAGCCGGGACAGGGAACATGGCTACACCTTC. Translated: CAISRDREHGYTF.

CDR3 protein: CASTNGLDGYTQYF. For the CDR3, the DNA is TGTGCCAGCACCAATGGGCTAGATGGGTATACGCAGTATTTT. The gene calls are TRBV28 and TRBJ2-3; D remains ambiguous. This CDR3 contains 14 residues. CDR1 is MDHEN and CDR2 is SYDVKM in the germline V gene. With 7 bases removed from V and 7 bases from J, the gap between germline ends came to 18 bases.

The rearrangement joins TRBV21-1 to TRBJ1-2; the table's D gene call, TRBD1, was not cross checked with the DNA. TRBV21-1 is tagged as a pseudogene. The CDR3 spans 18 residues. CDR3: CASSKGGAQGVGNYGHTF. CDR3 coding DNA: TGTGCCAGCAGCAAAGGGGGTGCCCAGGGAGTGGGGAACTATGGCCACACCTTC.

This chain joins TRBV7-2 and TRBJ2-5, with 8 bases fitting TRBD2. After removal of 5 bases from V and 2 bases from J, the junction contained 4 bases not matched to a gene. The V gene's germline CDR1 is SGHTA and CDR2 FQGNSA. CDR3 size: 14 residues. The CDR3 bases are TGTGCCAGCAGCGCCACTAGCGGACAAGAGACCCAGTACTTC. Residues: CASSATSGQETQYF.

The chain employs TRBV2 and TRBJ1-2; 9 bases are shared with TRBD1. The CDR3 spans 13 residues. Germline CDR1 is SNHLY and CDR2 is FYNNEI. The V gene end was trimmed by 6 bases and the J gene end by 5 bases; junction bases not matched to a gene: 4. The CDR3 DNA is TGTGCCAGCAGACCGGGACAGGGATATGGCTACACCTTC. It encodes CASRPGQGYGYTF.

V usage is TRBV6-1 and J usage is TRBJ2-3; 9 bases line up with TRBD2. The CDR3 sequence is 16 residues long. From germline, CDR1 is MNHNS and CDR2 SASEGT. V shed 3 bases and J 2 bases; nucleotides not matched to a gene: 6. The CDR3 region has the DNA TGTGCCAGCAGTGACATCCAGCGGGGGGCCACAGATACGCAGTATTTT. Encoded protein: CASSDIQRGATDTQYF.

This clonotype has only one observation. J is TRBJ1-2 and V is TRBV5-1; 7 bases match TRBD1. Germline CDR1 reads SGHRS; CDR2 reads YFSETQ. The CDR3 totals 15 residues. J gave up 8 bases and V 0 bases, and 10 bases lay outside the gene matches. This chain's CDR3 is CASSLGEGQLKGYTF. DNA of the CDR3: TGCGCCAGCAGCTTGGGGGAGGGACAGCTCAAAGGCTACACCTTC. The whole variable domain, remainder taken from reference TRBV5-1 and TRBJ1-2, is KAGVTQTPRYLIKTRGQQVTLSCSPISGHRSVSWYQQTPGQGLQFLFEYFSETQRNKGNFPGRFSGRQFSNSRSEMNVSTLELGDSALYLCASSLGEGQLKGYTFGSGTRLTVV.

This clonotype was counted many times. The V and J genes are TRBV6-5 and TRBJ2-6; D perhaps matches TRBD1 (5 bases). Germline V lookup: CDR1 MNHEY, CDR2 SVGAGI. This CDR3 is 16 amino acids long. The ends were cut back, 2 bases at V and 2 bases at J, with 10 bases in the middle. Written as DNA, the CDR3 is TGTGCCAGCAGTTACGACCAGGGTGCTGGGGCCAACGTCCTGACTTTC. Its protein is CASSYDQGAGANVLTF.

This chain's CDR3 is CASTPSGRASNQPQHF. DNA of the CDR3: TGTGCCAGCACCCCCTCCGGGCGGGCTAGCAATCAGCCCCAGCATTTT. The chain has TRBV6-6 and TRBJ1-5; D uncertain. The V and J ends lost 7 bases and 0 bases respectively, with 16 bases between them. Germline V gene data show CDR1 as MNHNY and CDR2 as SVGAGI (reference sequence). The CDR3 is 16 residues long.

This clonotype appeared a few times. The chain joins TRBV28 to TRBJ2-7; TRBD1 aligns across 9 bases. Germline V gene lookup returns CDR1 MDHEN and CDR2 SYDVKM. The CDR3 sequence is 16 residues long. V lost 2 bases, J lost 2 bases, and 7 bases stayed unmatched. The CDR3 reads CASSLIGTGPPYEQYF. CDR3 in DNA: TGTGCCAGCAGTTTAATCGGGACAGGGCCACCCTACGAGCAGTACTTC.

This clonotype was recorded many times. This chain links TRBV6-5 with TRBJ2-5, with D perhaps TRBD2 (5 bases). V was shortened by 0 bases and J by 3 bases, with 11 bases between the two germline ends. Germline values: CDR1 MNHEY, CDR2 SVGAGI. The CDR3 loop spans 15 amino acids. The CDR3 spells CASSYSFRGKETQYF. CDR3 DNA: TGTGCCAGCAGTTACTCCTTCCGGGGAAAAGAGACCCAGTACTTC.

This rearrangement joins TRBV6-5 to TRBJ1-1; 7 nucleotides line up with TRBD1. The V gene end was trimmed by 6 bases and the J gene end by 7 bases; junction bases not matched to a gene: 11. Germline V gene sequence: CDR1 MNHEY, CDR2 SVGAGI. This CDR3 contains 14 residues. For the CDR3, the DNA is TGTGCCAGCAGGCCCGTGACAGGGTTTGTTGAAGCTTTCTTT. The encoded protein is CASRPVTGFVEAFF.